The clone carrying this T cell receptor beta chain was seen once. The sample belongs to a study of blood T cell repertoires in COVID-19. Study information: Whether acute or convalescent, the COVID-19 samples came from the United States, Italy and Spain. Nucleic acid was either cDNA or gDNA, and it came from T cells, B-cell-depleted T cells, or PBMCs.

Original handling: Counts of nucleated cells, estimated from reference gene primer amplification, were obtained. The assay was immunoSEQ multiplex PCR, and TCRdb's table has in-frame clones only and misses some. The DNA was the basis for D and trimming; V, J and clone size are from that table. The sample has hundreds of thousands of clones, 83% seen once. The clonotype was recovered from a man at least 80 years old with acute or convalescent COVID-19. The sequenced sample consisted of peripheral blood.

CDR3 amino acids: CASNRGQISYNEQFF. For the CDR3, the DNA is TGTGCCAGTAACAGGGGACAGATCTCCTACAATGAGCAGTTCTTC. The chain employs TRBV19 and TRBJ2-1; TRBD1 aligns across 7 bases. Germline values: CDR1 LNHDA, CDR2 SQIVND (reference sequence). The V and J ends lost 7 bases and 0 bases, in that order; junction bases with no gene match: 6. The CDR3 is 15 amino acids.